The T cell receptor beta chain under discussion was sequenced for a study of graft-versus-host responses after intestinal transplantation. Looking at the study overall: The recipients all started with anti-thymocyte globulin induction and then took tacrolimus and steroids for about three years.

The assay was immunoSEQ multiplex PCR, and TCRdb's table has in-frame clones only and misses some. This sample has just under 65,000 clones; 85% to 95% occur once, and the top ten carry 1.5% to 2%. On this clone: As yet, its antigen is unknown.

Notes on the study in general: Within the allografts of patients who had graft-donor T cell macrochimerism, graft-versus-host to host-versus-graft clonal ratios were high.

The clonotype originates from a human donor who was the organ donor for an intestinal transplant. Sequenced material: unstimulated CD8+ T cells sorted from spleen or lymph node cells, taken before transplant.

In DNA form, the CDR3 reads TGTGCCAGTAGTTATCGGGACAATGAGCAGTTCTTC. This codes for CASSYRDNEQFF. This chain joins TRBV19 and TRBJ2-1; D is unclear. The CDR3 is 12 residues long. The V and J ends lost 5 bases and 5 bases respectively, with 7 bases between them. Looked up from germline, CDR1 is LNHDA and CDR2 is SQIVND (reference sequence).